This T cell receptor (beta chain) was identified in a study of technical replicates of blood from a handful of donors. The assay was immunoSEQ multiplex PCR, and TCRdb's table has in-frame clones only and misses some. The sample lists some 62,000 clones; around 84% were seen once. The length of the CDR3 is 12 residues. V lost 4 bases and J lost 2, with 6 bases in between. Germline CDR1 reads SGHTA; CDR2 reads FQGNSA. The sequenced material came from PBMCs. The TCR comes from a human donor in good health. Some clones in this sample may be carry-over from other donors' samples. The chain is built from TRBV7-2 and TRBJ2-7, with D hard to call. CDR3 bases: TGTGCCAGCAGCTCCCGGGCCTACGAGCAGTACTTC. Protein sequence: CASSSRAYEQYF.